This TCR beta chain was sequenced during a study of response to subunit inactivated influenza vaccine. Findings and limits, study-wide: Authors suggested each seasonal flu vaccination may recruit only limited numbers of new T cells.

Trimming left V 2 bases short and J 0 bases short, with 11 bases between. Germline V gene sequence: CDR1 SQVTM, CDR2 ANQGSEA. CDR3 length: 15 amino acids. Using its own MiXCR run on the RT-PCR reads, TCRdb lists one record per CDR3 protein. The sample records hundreds of thousands of distinct CDR3 sequences, approximately 18% being singletons. Concerning this clonotype: The antigen is undetermined.

The chain has TRBV29-1 and TRBJ2-1, with TRBD2 as a possible D gene (6 bases). The specimen was PBMCs from blood, collected about 5 days after vaccination. This sequence was found in a man aged 50 to 60 who received an inactivated influenza vaccine. CDR3 bases: TGCAGCGTTGAAAGCCTGGACTACTCCTACAATGAGCAGTTCTTC. Its protein product is CSVESLDYSYNEQFF.